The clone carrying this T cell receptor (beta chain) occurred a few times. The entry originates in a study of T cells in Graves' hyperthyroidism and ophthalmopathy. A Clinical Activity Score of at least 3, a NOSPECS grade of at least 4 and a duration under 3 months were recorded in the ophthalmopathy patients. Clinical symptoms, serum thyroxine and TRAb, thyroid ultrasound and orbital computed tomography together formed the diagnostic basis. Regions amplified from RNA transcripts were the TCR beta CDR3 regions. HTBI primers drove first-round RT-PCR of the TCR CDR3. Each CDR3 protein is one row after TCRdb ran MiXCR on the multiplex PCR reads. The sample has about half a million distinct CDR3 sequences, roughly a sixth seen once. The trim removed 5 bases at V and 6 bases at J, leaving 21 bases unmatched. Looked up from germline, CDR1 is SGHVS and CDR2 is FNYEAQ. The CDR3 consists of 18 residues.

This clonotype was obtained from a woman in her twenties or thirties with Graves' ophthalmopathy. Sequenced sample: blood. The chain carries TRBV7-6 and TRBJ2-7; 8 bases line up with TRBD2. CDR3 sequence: CASSPGLAGDARPREQYF. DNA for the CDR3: TGTGCCAGCAGCCCGGGGCTAGCGGGCGACGCTCGACCGCGCGAGCAGTACTTC.